This passage covers 6 T cell receptor beta chains from one sample sequenced in a study of blood T cell repertoires in COVID-19. The data were produced by immunoSEQ multiplex PCR, yet TCRdb's version contains in-frame clones alone and is incomplete. Counted here are 75,000 to 100,000 clones, about 87% occurring once; the ten biggest clones make up approximately 20%. The sequenced sample consisted of peripheral blood. The receptor set was obtained from a human donor in a cohort sampled during active COVID-19.

The CDR3 DNA reads TGTGCCAGCAGCTGGGGACTAGCGGGACTCTACGAGCAGTACTTC. Translation gives CASSWGLAGLYEQYF. This chain joins TRBV7-9 and TRBJ2-7; TRBD2 agrees at 13 bases. The CDR3 consists of 15 residues. CDR1 SEHNR and CDR2 FQNEAQ come from the germline V gene (reference sequence). J gave up 3 bases and V 4 bases, and 3 bases lay outside the gene matches. The full variable domain, rest sourced from reference TRBV7-9 and TRBJ2-7, is DTGVSQNPRHKITKRGQNVTFRCDPISEHNRLYWYRQTLGQGPEFLTYFQNEAQLEKSRLLSDRFSAERPKGSFSTLEIQRTEQGDSAMYLCASSWGLAGLYEQYFGPGTRLTVT.

This chain joins TRBV4-1 and TRBJ2-1, with D tentatively TRBD2 (5 bases). CDR1 MGHRA and CDR2 YSYEKL come from the germline V gene. CDR3 length equals 17 residues. V gave up 0 bases and J gave up 2 bases, with 14 bases separating them. This chain's CDR3 is CASSQEGSLATYNEQFF. CDR3 coding DNA: TGCGCCAGCAGCCAAGAGGGTTCCCTAGCCACCTACAATGAGCAGTTCTTC.

The table lists this clone with a count of one. Additional DNA sequences in this sample encode the identical CDR3. The chain couples TRBV9 to TRBJ2-7, with D uncertain. CDR3 length: 13 residues. Trimming pared 0 bases from V and 0 bases from J, leaving 4 bases between. The germline V gene encodes CDR1 SGDLS and CDR2 YYNGEE. The CDR3, as DNA: TGTGCCAGCAGCGTAGGTAGCTCCTACGAGCAGTACTTC. Its protein is CASSVGSSYEQYF.

This clone was observed a few times. The chain carries TRBV5-6 and TRBJ2-2; 8 nucleotides agree with TRBD1. The CDR3 covers 16 residues. V gave up 3 bases and J gave up 5 bases; unmatched junction bases: 9. The germline V gene has CDR1 SGHDT and CDR2 YYEEEE. The CDR3 spells CASSSLDRVMTGELFF. CDR3 DNA sequence: TGTGCCAGCAGCTCACTGGACAGGGTTATGACCGGGGAGCTGTTTTTT.

This clone was recorded a few times. The V and J genes are TRBV28 and TRBJ2-7; 7 nucleotides align to TRBD1. The ends lost 1 base at V and 2 bases at J; junction bases unmatched: 5. Germline lookup yields CDR1 MDHEN and CDR2 SYDVKM. CDR3 length equals 15 residues. CDR3 nucleotide sequence: TGTGCCAGCAGTTTATTGTCCCAGGGGGCCTACGAGCAGTACTTC. This gives the protein CASSLLSQGAYEQYF. Drawing the rest from reference TRBV28 and TRBJ2-7, the complete variable domain is DVKVTQSSRYLVKRTGEKVFLECVQDMDHENMFWYRQDPGLGLRLIYFSYDVKMKEKGDIPEGYSVSREKKERFSLILESASTNQTSMYLCASSLLSQGAYEQYFGPGTRLTVT.

DNA for the CDR3: TGTGCCAGCAGCCCTCCACTAGCGGGAGGTGAAGAGACCCAGTACTTC. Its protein product is CASSPPLAGGEETQYF. This chain uses TRBV28 with TRBJ2-5; 12 bases map to TRBD2. CDR3 length: 16 amino acids. The trim removed 6 bases at V and 3 bases at J, leaving 8 bases unmatched. Germline-derived CDR1 and CDR2 are MDHEN and SYDVKM.